These 9 T cell receptor beta chains originate from one sample sequenced in a study of shared clonotypes between healthy human individuals. The protocol was immunoSEQ multiplex PCR, while the TCRdb copy is restricted to in-frame clones and leaves out a portion. The sample records 2,500,000 or so clones, more than 90% being singletons. Material: naive CD4+ T cells sorted from blood. Sample subset: CD45RA+ positively selected. These receptors were collected from a man aged 18 to 30 in good health.

This clone has just one count. In the same sample, other DNA sequences code for this CDR3. The rearrangement joins TRBV2 to TRBJ1-5, with D possibly TRBD1 on 5 matching bases. Germline lookup yields CDR1 SNHLY and CDR2 FYNNEI. Trimming shortened V by 2 bases and J by 2 bases, and 7 bases separated the two germline ends. This CDR3 comprises 14 residues. The CDR3, as DNA: TGTGCCAGCAGTGAACAGGGAGGCAATCAGCCCCAGCATTTT. Its translation is CASSEQGGNQPQHF.

The table lists this clone with a count of one. At the DNA level, this CDR3 is encoded by other sequences in the same sample as well. V and J are TRBV6-5 and TRBJ2-5; no firm D call. The CDR3 covers 14 residues. Germline lookup yields CDR1 MNHEY and CDR2 SVGAGI. Between the trimmed V and J ends, which lost 0 bases and 0 bases, there was a span of 5 bases. The CDR3 DNA reads as TGTGCCAGCAGTTACTCCCGGTACCAAGAGACCCAGTACTTC. It is translated as CASSYSRYQETQYF.

CDR3 in DNA: TGTGCCAGCACCGAGACTAGCGGGAGATCTCGCTACAATGAGCAGTTCTTC. The encoded protein is CASTETSGRSRYNEQFF. J is TRBJ2-1 and V is TRBV5-4; 12 bases are shared with TRBD2. The CDR3 runs 17 residues. The germline V gene has CDR1 SGHNT and CDR2 YYREEE (reference sequence). V shed 6 bases and J 3 bases; nucleotides not matched to a gene: 10.

CDR3 nucleotides: TGTGCCAGCAGCTTCGGGGACAGGGACCAAGAGACCCAGTACTTC. Protein product: CASSFGDRDQETQYF. The chain couples TRBV7-9 to TRBJ2-5; 9 nucleotides agree with TRBD1. The V gene end was trimmed by 3 bases and the J gene end by 0 bases; junction bases not matched to a gene: 2. The CDR3 contains 15 residues. CDR1 is SEHNR, CDR2 FQNEAQ, per germline (reference sequence). The complete variable domain, with remaining parts taken from reference TRBV7-9 and TRBJ2-5, reads DTGVSQNPRHKITKRGQNVTFRCDPISEHNRLYWYRQTLGQGPEFLTYFQNEAQLEKSRLLSDRFSAERPKGSFSTLEIQRTEQGDSAMYLCASSFGDRDQETQYFGPGTRLLVL.

The gene calls are TRBV5-1 and TRBJ2-3, with 13 bases identical to TRBD2. The CDR3 contains 16 residues. CDR1 and CDR2 from the germline V gene are SGHRS and YFSETQ. V lost 5 bases, J lost 10 bases, and 13 bases stayed unmatched. This chain's CDR3 is CASRLTTSGRARPQYF. DNA for the CDR3: TGCGCCAGCAGACTGACCACTAGCGGGAGGGCCCGCCCGCAGTATTTT.

The chain combines TRBV5-6 with TRBJ1-2; 8 bases are a match to TRBD1. Looked up from germline, CDR1 is SGHDT and CDR2 is YYEEEE. The CDR3 contains 14 residues. The V gene end was trimmed by 0 bases and the J gene end by 4 bases; junction bases not matched to a gene: 2. CDR3 sequence reads: CASSLGRGLYGYTF. The CDR3 DNA follows: TGTGCCAGCAGCTTGGGCAGGGGGCTCTATGGCTACACCTTC.

The chain uses TRBV7-2 and TRBJ2-1; D unclear. CDR1 is SGHTA and CDR2 is FQGNSA in the germline V gene. The CDR3 length is 11 residues. V lost 2 bases, J lost 11 bases, and 7 bases lay in between. The CDR3: CASSLTGKQFF. The CDR3 coding sequence is TGTGCCAGCAGCTTAACTGGTAAGCAGTTCTTC.

V gene TRBV7-2 combines with J gene TRBJ1-2; the D is unclear. The CDR3 runs 13 residues. Germline V lookup: CDR1 SGHTA, CDR2 FQGNSA. V was cut by 0 bases and J by 8 bases, with 10 bases left in between. The CDR3 nucleotides read TGTGCCAGCAGCTTAGCAGGCGTGGGAGGCTACACCTTC. Its translation: CASSLAGVGGYTF.

As to this clone: This specimen includes other DNA sequences encoding the same CDR3. The chain joins TRBV6-5 to TRBJ1-2; 8 positions agree with TRBD1. V dropped 4 bases and J dropped 4; count of bases not matched to a gene: 2. The CDR3 extends over 13 amino acids. Per the germline V gene, CDR1 is MNHEY and CDR2 is SVGAGI. CDR3 DNA sequence: TGTGCCAGCAGTTCAGGACAGGGCTATGGCTACACCTTC. It is translated as CASSSGQGYGYTF.